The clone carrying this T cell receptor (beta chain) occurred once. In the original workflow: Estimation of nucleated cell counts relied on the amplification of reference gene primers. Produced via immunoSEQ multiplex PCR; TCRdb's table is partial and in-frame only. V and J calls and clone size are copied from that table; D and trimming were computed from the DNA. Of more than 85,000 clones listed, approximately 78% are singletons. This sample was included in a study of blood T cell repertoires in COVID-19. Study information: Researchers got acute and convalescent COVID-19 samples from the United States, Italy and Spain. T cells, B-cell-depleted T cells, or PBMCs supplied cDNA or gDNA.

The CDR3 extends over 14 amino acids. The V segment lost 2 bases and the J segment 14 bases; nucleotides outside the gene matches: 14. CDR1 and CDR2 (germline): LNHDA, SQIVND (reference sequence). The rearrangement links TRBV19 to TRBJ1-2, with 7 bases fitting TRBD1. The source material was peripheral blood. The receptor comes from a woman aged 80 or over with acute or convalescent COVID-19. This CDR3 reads CASSITGAPDQLTF. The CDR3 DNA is TGTGCCAGTAGTATAACAGGGGCACCCGATCAGTTAACCTTC.